This TCR beta chain derives from a study of beta chain features in type 1 diabetes. Expressed TCRB transcripts were sequenced, since all the RNA that had been isolated was reverse transcribed. TCRdb keeps only in-frame clones here, not all; method: immunoSEQ multiplex PCR. Of fewer than 30,000 clones in the sample, roughly three quarters were seen once. The TCR sequence derives from a woman in her 40s in good health. The sample was Tregs from blood.

The CDR3 reads CASSLDLSYEQYF. The CDR3 region has the DNA TGTGCCAGCAGCTTGGATCTGTCCTACGAGCAGTACTTC. The rearrangement uses TRBV5-5 and TRBJ2-7; D gene ambiguous. CDR1 is SGHKS and CDR2 is YYEKEE in the germline V gene (reference sequence). This CDR3 comprises 13 residues. V lost 0 bases and J 1 base, leaving 5 bases between the germline ends.